The TCR beta chain under discussion was sequenced for a study of T-cell reconstitution after alpha-beta-depleted transplantation in children (dated by TCRdb to the mid-2010s). Study-level background: T-cell immune reconstitution after TCRalphabeta/CD19-depleted allogeneic hematopoietic cell transplantation in children was quantitatively tracked in the study by means of TCR repertoire profiling.

The receptor library was made with PCR. Reads for this sample came from an Illumina HiSeq 2500. TCR libraries were prepared with molecular barcoding, using unique molecular identifiers to normalize TCRbeta repertoire quantification. TCRdb reprocessing: public reads trimmed at Q25 with fastp, clones called with MiXCR, in-frame beta chains kept. Rows are combined by CDR3 protein, so each entry shows the most common genes and DNA. The sample includes 360,000 or so distinct CDR3 sequences, with roughly 20% observed a single time. The biggest ten clones account for around 4% of the sample. The CDR3 runs 13 amino acids, cysteine and phenylalanine included. The sequence is cut down to CDR3 DNA, 39 bases in frame from base 1. CDR1 and CDR2 (SQVTM, ANQGSEA) derive from the germline V gene. V loses 4 bases, J loses 2 bases, and the germline ends lie 12 bases apart. With respect to this clonotype: Its antigen is currently not known. No much larger clone exists at a distance of one base, and base qualities are not known.

The source is a human donor who donated a stem cell graft to a child with acute myeloid leukemia. This chain is built from TRBV29-1 and TRBJ2-7, with the identity of the D gene unclear. This sample comprised PBMCs from the stem cell graft donor, obtained from the stem cell graft. CDR3 protein: CSVVGFGAYEQYF. The nucleotides read TGCAGCGTTGTGGGCTTCGGAGCCTACGAGCAGTACTTC.